This T cell receptor beta chain derives from a study of blood T cell repertoires in COVID-19. As processed by the authors: Amplification of reference gene primers was used by the study to estimate nucleated cell counts. Measured with immunoSEQ multiplex PCR; TCRdb has only the in-frame clones, and not every one. That table furnishes V, J and clone size, whereas the DNA furnished D and trimming. There are about 270,000 clones in the sample; around 89% occur only once, and roughly 4% lies in the top ten. Germline values: CDR1 SGHTA, CDR2 FQGTGA. The length of the CDR3 is 15 residues. J lost 8 bases, V lost 8 bases, and 15 bases had no gene match.

The sample consisted of PBMCs or T cells enriched from blood (not recorded which). The receptor was derived from a woman younger than 45 with acute COVID-19. The chain links TRBV7-3 to TRBJ2-1; 7 bases fit TRBD2. CDR3 in amino acids: CASGTMASGRDEQFF. The CDR3 DNA sequence: TGTGCCAGCGGAACGATGGCTAGCGGAAGGGATGAGCAGTTCTTC.